The rows below give T cell receptor beta chains drawn from one sample of a study of shared clonotypes between healthy human individuals. Generated by immunoSEQ multiplex PCR, the TCRdb table keeps only in-frame clones and is missing some. The table records around 510,000 clones, around 96% of them present only once. The specimen was naive CD4+ T cells sorted from blood. The source of these receptors is a woman younger than 45 in good health. Each CDR3 is given with its conserved first and last residue.

v_gene,j_gene,len,CDR3aa
TRBV6-5,TRBJ2-5,14,CASSYSDRVETQYF
TRBV5-4,TRBJ1-1,15,CASSLAGARNTEAFF
TRBV25-1,TRBJ2-7,15,CASSGIPGTGFEQYF
TRBV12-1,TRBJ1-2,13,CASSFTGLSGYTF
TRBV19,TRBJ1-4,16,CATSGPPPNSNEKLFF
TRBV28,TRBJ2-7,11,CASSSRVEQYF
TRBV4-1,TRBJ1-1,15,CASSQAGSPNTEAFF
TRBV19,TRBJ2-4,15,CASRDSILAKNIQYF
TRBV28,TRBJ2-5,15,CASSSDGVNQETQYF
TRBV29-1,TRBJ2-1,12,CSGAGAGNEQFF
TRBV10-1,TRBJ2-3,15,CASSAADRATDTQYF
TRBV19,TRBJ2-4,15,CASSSGTSGTYIQYF
TRBV28,TRBJ2-3,16,CASSLSGISSTDTQYF